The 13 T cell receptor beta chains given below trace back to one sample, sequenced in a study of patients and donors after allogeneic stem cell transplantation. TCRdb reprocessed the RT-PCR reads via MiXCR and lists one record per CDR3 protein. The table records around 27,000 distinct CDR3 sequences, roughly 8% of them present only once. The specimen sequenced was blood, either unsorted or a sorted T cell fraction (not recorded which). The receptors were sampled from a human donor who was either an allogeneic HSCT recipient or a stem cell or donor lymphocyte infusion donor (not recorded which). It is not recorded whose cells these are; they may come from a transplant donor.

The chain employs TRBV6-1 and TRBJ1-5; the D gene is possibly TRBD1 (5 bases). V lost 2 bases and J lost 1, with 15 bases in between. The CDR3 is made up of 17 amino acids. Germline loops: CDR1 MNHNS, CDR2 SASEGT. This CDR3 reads CASSEPAGTASNQPQHF. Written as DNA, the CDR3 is TGTGCCAGCAGTGAACCGGCAGGGACGGCGAGCAATCAGCCCCAGCATTTT.

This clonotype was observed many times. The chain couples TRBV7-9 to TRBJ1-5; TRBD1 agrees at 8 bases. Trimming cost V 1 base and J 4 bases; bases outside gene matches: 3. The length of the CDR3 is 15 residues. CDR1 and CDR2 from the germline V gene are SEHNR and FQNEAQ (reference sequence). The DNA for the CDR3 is TGTGCCAGCAGCTTAGGCAGGGGGCCAAATCAGCCCCAGCATTTT. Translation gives CASSLGRGPNQPQHF.

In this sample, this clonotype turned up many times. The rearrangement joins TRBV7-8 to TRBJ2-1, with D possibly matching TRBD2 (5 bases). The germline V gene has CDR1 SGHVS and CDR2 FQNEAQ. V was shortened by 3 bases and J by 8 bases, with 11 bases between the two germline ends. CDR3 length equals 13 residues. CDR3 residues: CASSFWLRDEQFF. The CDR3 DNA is TGTGCCAGCAGCTTTTGGCTGAGGGATGAGCAGTTCTTC.

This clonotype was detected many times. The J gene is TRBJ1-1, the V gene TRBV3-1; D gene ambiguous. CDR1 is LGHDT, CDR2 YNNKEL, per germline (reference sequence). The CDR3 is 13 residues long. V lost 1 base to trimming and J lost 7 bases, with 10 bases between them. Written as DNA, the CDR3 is TGTGCCAGCAGCCAAGTGTGGCAGAGTGAAGCTTTCTTT. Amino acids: CASSQVWQSEAFF.

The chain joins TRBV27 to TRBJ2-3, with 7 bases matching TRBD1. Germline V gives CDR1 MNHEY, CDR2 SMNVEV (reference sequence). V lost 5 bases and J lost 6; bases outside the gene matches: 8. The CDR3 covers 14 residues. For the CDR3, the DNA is TGTGCCAGCAGTCTGGGGGACAGTGCGGATACGCAGTATTTT. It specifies CASSLGDSADTQYF.

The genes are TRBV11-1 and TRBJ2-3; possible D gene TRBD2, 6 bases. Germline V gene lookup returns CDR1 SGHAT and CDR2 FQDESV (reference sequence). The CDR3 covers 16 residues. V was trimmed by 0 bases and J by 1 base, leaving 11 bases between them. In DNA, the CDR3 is TGTGCCAGCAGCTTAGCCGCGGCTAGCGGCACAGATACGCAGTATTTT. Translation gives CASSLAAASGTDTQYF.

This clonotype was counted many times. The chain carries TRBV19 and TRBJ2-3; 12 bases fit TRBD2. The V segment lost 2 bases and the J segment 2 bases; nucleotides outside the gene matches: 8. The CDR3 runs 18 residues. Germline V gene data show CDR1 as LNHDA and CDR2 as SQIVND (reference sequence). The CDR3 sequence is CASSINPGLAGSTDTQYF. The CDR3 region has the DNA TGTGCCAGTAGTATAAACCCCGGACTAGCGGGGTCCACAGATACGCAGTATTTT.

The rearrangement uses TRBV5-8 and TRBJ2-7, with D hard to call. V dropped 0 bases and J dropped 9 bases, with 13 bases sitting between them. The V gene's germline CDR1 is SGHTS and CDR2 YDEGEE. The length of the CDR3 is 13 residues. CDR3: CASSLAGFPGQYF. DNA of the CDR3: TGTGCCAGCAGCTTGGCCGGTTTCCCTGGGCAGTACTTC.

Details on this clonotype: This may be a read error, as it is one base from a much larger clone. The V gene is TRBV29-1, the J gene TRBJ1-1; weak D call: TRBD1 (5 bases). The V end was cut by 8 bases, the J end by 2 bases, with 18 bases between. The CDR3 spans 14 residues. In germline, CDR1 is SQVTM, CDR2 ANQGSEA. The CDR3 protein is CSFALLTANTEAFF. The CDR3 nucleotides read TGCAGCTTTGCCCTCCTGACAGCTAACACTGAAGCTTTCTTT.

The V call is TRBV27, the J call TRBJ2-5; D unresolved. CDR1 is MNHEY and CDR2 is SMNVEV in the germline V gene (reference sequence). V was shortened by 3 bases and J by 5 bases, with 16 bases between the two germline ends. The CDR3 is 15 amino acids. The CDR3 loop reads CASSFRASFWETQYF. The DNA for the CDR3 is TGTGCCAGCAGTTTTAGGGCCTCCTTTTGGGAGACCCAGTACTTC.

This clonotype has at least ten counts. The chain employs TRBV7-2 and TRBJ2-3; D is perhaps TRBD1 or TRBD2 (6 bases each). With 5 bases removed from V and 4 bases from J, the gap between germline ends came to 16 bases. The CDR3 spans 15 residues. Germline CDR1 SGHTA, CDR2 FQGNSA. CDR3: CASSKGGAKSDTQYF. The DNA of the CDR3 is TGTGCCAGCAGCAAGGGGGGCGCAAAGTCAGATACGCAGTATTTT.

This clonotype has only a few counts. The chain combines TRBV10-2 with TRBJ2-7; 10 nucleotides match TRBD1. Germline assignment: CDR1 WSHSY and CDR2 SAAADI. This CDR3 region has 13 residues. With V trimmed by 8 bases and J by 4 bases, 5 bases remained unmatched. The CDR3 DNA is TGCGCCAGCCGACAGGGGGCGTCGTACGAGCAGTACTTC. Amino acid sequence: CASRQGASYEQYF.

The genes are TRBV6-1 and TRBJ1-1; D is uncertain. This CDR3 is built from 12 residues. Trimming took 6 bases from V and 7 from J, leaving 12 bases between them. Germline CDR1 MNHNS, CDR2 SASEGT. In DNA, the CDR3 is TGTGCCAGCAGCTACGGGCCCGATGAAGCTTTCTTT. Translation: CASSYGPDEAFF.